The T cell receptor (beta chain) under discussion was sequenced for a study of control samples from healthy donors and cancer patients. The method was immunoSEQ multiplex PCR; TCRdb's version includes in-frame clones alone and lacks a portion of them. The sample consists of around 140,000 clones, about nine tenths of them appearing once. V gave up 4 bases and J gave up 8 bases, with 8 bases separating them. Looked up from germline, CDR1 is KGHSH and CDR2 is LQKENI. The CDR3 runs 12 residues. Sequences were obtained from blood. The receptor comes from a woman aged 45 to 65 in good health. The genes are TRBV18 and TRBJ2-2; D unresolved. The CDR3 sequence is CASSLGAGELFF. The DNA for the CDR3 is TGTGCCAGCTCACTCGGAGCTGGGGAGCTGTTTTTT.